This T cell receptor beta chain was documented in a study of blood T cell repertoires in COVID-19. Study summary: The United States, Italy and Spain were the sources of the acute and convalescent COVID-19 samples. From T cells, B-cell-depleted T cells, or PBMCs came the material, which was cDNA or gDNA.

Libraries were prepared by immunoSEQ multiplex PCR; TCRdb keeps only in-frame clonotypes and omits some of them. The sample lists about 400,000 clones, roughly 90% seen once, with approximately 1% in the top ten. The CDR3 extends over 14 amino acids. Germline-derived CDR1 and CDR2 are SGDLS and YYNGEE. V was trimmed by 6 bases and J by 8 bases, leaving 17 bases between them. Cohorts were determined from participant-reported clinical history. This clonotype was sampled from a woman younger than 45 with acute COVID-19. What was sequenced was PBMCs or T cells enriched from blood (not recorded which). V usage is TRBV9 and J usage is TRBJ1-4; D is perhaps TRBD1 (5 bases). CDR3 sequence: CASTPGPGREKLFF. DNA of the CDR3: TGTGCCAGCACCCCGGGACCTGGGAGGGAAAAACTGTTTTTT.